The T cell receptor beta chain described here comes from a study of shared clonotypes between healthy human individuals. The CD4+ fraction was divided into a CD45RA+ naive subset and a CD45RA-negative memory subset. Sequencing was at deep level. Assay: immunoSEQ multiplex PCR; the TCRdb copy retains only in-frame clones and omits some. The data show around 510,000 clones, with around 96% seen just once and about 0.064% held by the top ten. This CDR3 has 15 amino acids. The germline V gene encodes CDR1 SGHRS and CDR2 YFSETQ. Deletions cut 1 base from V and 0 bases from J, with 10 bases between. The sequenced sample was naive CD4+ T cells sorted from blood. Noted subset: CD45RA+ positively selected. V gene TRBV5-1 combines with J gene TRBJ1-2; D not resolved. This TCR was recovered from a woman in her 30s in good health. The CDR3 DNA reads TGCGCCAGCAGCTTGAATGTCGGATCTAACTATGGCTACACCTTC. It specifies CASSLNVGSNYGYTF. The variable domain in full, with the rest retrieved from reference TRBV5-1 and TRBJ1-2, is KAGVTQTPRYLIKTRGQQVTLSCSPISGHRSVSWYQQTPGQGLQFLFEYFSETQRNKGNFPGRFSGRQFSNSRSEMNVSTLELGDSALYLCASSLNVGSNYGYTFGSGTRLTVV.